One and the same sample provided the 27 T cell receptor beta chains below, sequenced in a study of blood T cell repertoires in COVID-19. Only in-frame clones appear in the TCRdb table, and some are missing; sequencing was by immunoSEQ multiplex PCR. The table includes about 120,000 clones, over 70% detected once. Source material: peripheral blood. These TCRs come from a man between 65 and 85 years old with acute or convalescent COVID-19.

In this sample, this clone turned up once. The chain has TRBV5-1 and TRBJ2-6; D may be TRBD1 (6 bases). V lost 0 bases and J 4 bases, leaving 11 bases between the germline ends. Per germline, CDR1 SGHRS and CDR2 YFSETQ. This CDR3 is 16 amino acids long. CDR3 in DNA: TGCGCCAGCAGCTTGGTCACAGGGTCCGGGGCCAACGTCCTGACTTTC. This translates into CASSLVTGSGANVLTF.

This clone was picked up a small number of times. This chain uses TRBV19 with TRBJ2-3; D is possibly TRBD1 (5 bases). The germline V and J ends were trimmed by 0 bases and 0 bases, with 7 bases remaining between them. The CDR3 has 15 amino acids. CDR1 LNHDA and CDR2 SQIVND come from the germline V gene (reference sequence). The CDR3 is CASSIDAGSTDTQYF. The CDR3 DNA follows: TGTGCCAGTAGTATAGACGCAGGGAGCACAGATACGCAGTATTTT. The full variable domain, in which reference TRBV19 and TRBJ2-3 provide the parts outside the CDR3, is DGGITQSPKYLFRKEGQNVTLSCEQNLNHDAMYWYRQDPGQGLRLIYYSQIVNDFQKGDIAEGYSVSREKKESFPLTVTSAQKNPTAFYLCASSIDAGSTDTQYFGPGTRLTVL.

This chain joins TRBV5-4 and TRBJ2-3; 11 nucleotides match TRBD2. The J segment lost 0 bases and the V segment lost 4 bases, leaving 7 bases of the junction unmatched. The CDR3 loop spans 17 amino acids. Per the germline V gene, CDR1 is SGHNT and CDR2 is YYREEE (reference sequence). This CDR3 is CASSKDSGGVSTDTQYF. CDR3 coding DNA: TGTGCCAGCAGCAAGGATAGCGGGGGGGTCAGCACAGATACGCAGTATTTT.

The chain joins TRBV2 to TRBJ1-1; D is uncertain. V lost 6 bases and J lost 0, with 14 bases in between. Germline V gene lookup returns CDR1 SNHLY and CDR2 FYNNEI. This CDR3 is 15 amino acids long. The DNA of the CDR3 is TGTGCCAGCAGAGAGGGCTGGAGCATGAACACTGAAGCTTTCTTT. It is translated as CASREGWSMNTEAFF. The full variable domain, its missing parts supplied by reference TRBV2 and TRBJ1-1, is EPEVTQTPSHQVTQMGQEVILRCVPISNHLYFYWYRQILGQKVEFLVSFYNNEISEKSEIFDDQFSVERPDGSNFTLKIRSTKLEDSAMYFCASREGWSMNTEAFFGQGTRLTVV.

This clone has just a few counts. The chain recombines TRBV28 with TRBJ1-1, with a possible D match to TRBD1 (5 bases). Between the trimmed V and J ends, which lost 8 bases and 3 bases, there was a span of 31 bases. The CDR3 loop spans 19 amino acids. In germline, CDR1 is MDHEN, CDR2 SYDVKM. The CDR3 DNA reads as TGTGCCAGCCCAAGTCCCTCCTCACCCAACGGGGGGTATGACACTGAAGCTTTCTTT. It specifies CASPSPSSPNGGYDTEAFF.

V is TRBV11-2 and J is TRBJ1-6; 7 bases are a match to TRBD1. Trimming cost V 4 bases and J 6 bases; bases outside gene matches: 9. The CDR3 spans 16 residues. Per the germline V gene, CDR1 is SGHAT and CDR2 is FQNNGV. The CDR3 DNA sequence: TGTGCCAGCAGCTACCTTCCGGGACAGCGTAATTCACCCCTCCACTTT. Protein sequence: CASSYLPGQRNSPLHF.

The chain uses TRBV7-3 and TRBJ1-1; no clear D gene. Germline V gene data show CDR1 as SGHTA and CDR2 as FQGTGA. V was pared by 2 bases and J by 3 bases, with 10 bases between. The CDR3 has 14 amino acids. The CDR3 reads CASSLLATDTEAFF. The CDR3 coding sequence is TGTGCCAGCAGCTTACTTGCCACGGACACTGAAGCTTTCTTT.

The chain combines TRBV3-1 (or the pseudogene TRBV3-2) with TRBJ2-5; 9 bases map to TRBD2. Germline CDR1 and CDR2: LGHDT and YNNKEL (reference sequence). After removal of 1 base from V and 2 bases from J, the junction contained 2 bases not matched to a gene. The CDR3 sequence is 15 residues long. The CDR3 DNA reads TGTGCCAGCAGCCAAGCCGCGGGGGGGCAAGAGACCCAGTACTTC. It is translated as CASSQAAGGQETQYF.

This chain connects TRBV5-1 to TRBJ2-2, with D hard to call. V was cut by 5 bases and J by 1 base, with 9 bases left in between. Germline assignment: CDR1 SGHRS and CDR2 YFSETQ. The CDR3 sequence is 14 residues long. As DNA, the CDR3 is TGCGCCAGCAGTCGAGTAGAGAACACCGGGGAGCTGTTTTTT. It specifies CASSRVENTGELFF.

The chain has TRBV10-1 and TRBJ2-5; D is uncertain. Germline lookup yields CDR1 WNHNN and CDR2 SYGVQD (reference sequence). CDR3 size: 14 residues. Trimming pared 8 bases from V and 3 bases from J, leaving 16 bases between. The CDR3 here is CASLTHKAKETQYF. The CDR3 coding sequence is TGCGCCAGCCTAACCCACAAAGCGAAAGAGACCCAGTACTTC.

This clone was found a few times. V gene TRBV15 combines with J gene TRBJ1-2; TRBD1 aligns across 7 bases. Trimming at V came to 1 base and at J to 1 base, leaving 3 bases not matched to a gene. This CDR3 comprises 15 residues. Looked up from germline, CDR1 is LNHNV and CDR2 is YYDKDF (reference sequence). The CDR3 coding sequence is TGTGCCACCAGCAGAGCCCGGGACAGTAACTATGGCTACACCTTC. Amino acids: CATSRARDSNYGYTF.

This chain connects TRBV5-6 to TRBJ1-2; no firm D call. V shed 0 bases and J shed 6 bases, with 9 bases lying between them. Germline V gene lookup returns CDR1 SGHDT and CDR2 YYEEEE. The CDR3 covers 13 residues. The CDR3 protein is CASSLDQVHGYTF. As DNA, the CDR3 is TGTGCCAGCAGCTTGGACCAGGTCCATGGCTACACCTTC.

This clone appeared once. The rearrangement uses TRBV3-1 (or the pseudogene TRBV3-2) and TRBJ1-1; TRBD1 matches 8 bases. This CDR3 spans 14 amino acids. In germline, CDR1 is LGHDT, CDR2 YNNKEL (reference sequence). V lost 4 bases, J lost 1 base, and 2 bases stayed unmatched. The CDR3 loop reads CASSRTGSNTEAFF. DNA for the CDR3: TGTGCCAGCAGCCGGACAGGGTCGAACACTGAAGCTTTCTTT.

The rearrangement joins TRBV9 to TRBJ2-7; TRBD1 matches 7 bases. There are 13 residues in the CDR3. The junction had 4 bases not matched to a gene; V was cut back by 1 base and J by 6 bases. The germline gives CDR1 SGDLS, CDR2 YYNGEE. The CDR3: CASSVLNRGEQYF. The DNA of the CDR3 is TGTGCCAGCAGCGTACTTAACAGGGGCGAGCAGTACTTC.

In this sample, this clone turned up a few times. The rearrangement uses TRBV11-3 and TRBJ1-1; a possible D gene is TRBD1 (6 bases). Germline loops: CDR1 SGHNT, CDR2 YENEEA. The ends were cut back, 5 bases at V and 4 bases at J, with 17 bases in the middle. The CDR3 has 15 residues. CDR3 sequence (DNA): TGTGCCAGCAGCCCTCGTTGGGGGCTTTTCACTGAAGCTTTCTTT. Translating gives CASSPRWGLFTEAFF.

The chain is built from TRBV5-4 and TRBJ1-2; 9 positions match TRBD1. Trimming at V came to 4 bases and at J to 5 bases, leaving 15 bases not matched to a gene. This CDR3 is built from 17 residues. Per the germline V gene, CDR1 is SGHNT and CDR2 is YYREEE (reference sequence). CDR3 bases: TGTGCCAGCAGCCCGGGGGGGACAGGGTTCGACGGATATGGCTACACCTTC. Residues: CASSPGGTGFDGYGYTF.

This clone came up once. This chain uses TRBV7-9 with TRBJ1-4; 9 bases are shared with TRBD1. This CDR3 is 14 amino acids long. The germline CDR1 and CDR2 sequences are SEHNR and FQNEAQ (reference sequence). The J segment lost 5 bases and the V segment lost 5 bases, leaving 3 bases of the junction unmatched. Written as DNA, the CDR3 is TGTGCCAGCAGCCTCGGGACAGGGAATGAAAAACTGTTTTTT. Translating gives CASSLGTGNEKLFF.

This chain links TRBV5-6 with TRBJ2-3; weak D call: TRBD2 (5 bases). Germline V gene data show CDR1 as SGHDT and CDR2 as YYEEEE. The CDR3 spans 17 residues. V lost 2 bases, J lost 1 base, and 17 bases lay in between. Here the CDR3 reads CASSFGLRGDGTDTQYF. The CDR3, as DNA: TGTGCCAGCAGCTTCGGTTTACGGGGAGATGGCACAGATACGCAGTATTTT.

The chain uses TRBV27 and TRBJ1-5; no reliable D call. This CDR3 is 12 amino acids long. Germline lookup yields CDR1 MNHEY and CDR2 SMNVEV (reference sequence). Trimming removed 5 bases from V and 4 bases from J, with 6 bases in between. The CDR3 loop is CASSRYNQPQHF. CDR3 nucleotides: TGTGCCAGCAGTCGTTATAATCAGCCCCAGCATTTT.

As DNA, the CDR3 is TGTGCCAGCAGCCGGGACAGGGGGCCAGGAAATCAGCCCCAGCATTTT. This encodes CASSRDRGPGNQPQHF. The chain uses TRBV6-6 and TRBJ1-5; 12 bases match TRBD1. CDR3 length equals 16 residues. Germline loops: CDR1 MNHNY, CDR2 SVGAGI (reference sequence). Trimming took 6 bases from V and 4 from J; bases not matched to a gene: 7.

V is TRBV5-6 and J is TRBJ2-1; 7 bases are shared with TRBD2. CDR1 is SGHDT and CDR2 is YYEEEE in the germline V gene. This CDR3 region has 18 residues. J lost 3 bases, V lost 3 bases, and 15 bases had no gene match. In nucleotides, the CDR3 is TGTGCCAGCAGCTCCGCCTTATCAGCGGGGACTTTCTACAATGAGCAGTTCTTC. Protein product: CASSSALSAGTFYNEQFF. The whole variable domain, filled in from reference TRBV5-6 and TRBJ2-1, reads DAGVTQSPTHLIKTRGQQVTLRCSPKSGHDTVSWYQQALGQGPQFIFQYYEEEERQRGNFPDRFSGHQFPNYSSELNVNALLLGDSALYLCASSSALSAGTFYNEQFFGPGTRLTVL.

Comments on this clone: This sample includes further DNA sequences coding for the same CDR3. The chain is built from TRBV7-2 and TRBJ1-2; D is possibly TRBD1 (5 bases). Trimming cost V 2 bases and J 5 bases, with 9 bases left between them. The CDR3 is made up of 13 amino acids. Germline V CDR1 and CDR2: SGHTA, FQGNSA. CDR3 sequence reads: CASSLQGGYGYTF. Written as DNA, the CDR3 is TGTGCCAGCAGCTTACAGGGAGGTTATGGCTACACCTTC.

This clone was picked up one time. This sequence joins TRBV29-1 and TRBJ1-1, with TRBD1 as a possible D gene (6 bases). Germline V gene data show CDR1 as SQVTM and CDR2 as ANQGSEA. The V gene lost 4 bases and the J gene lost 6 bases, with 12 bases spanning the gap. The CDR3 consists of 12 residues. CDR3 in amino acids: CSVVYTGPEAFF. In nucleotides, the CDR3 is TGCAGCGTTGTCTACACAGGGCCTGAAGCTTTCTTT.

A single count supports this clone. The chain links TRBV13 to TRBJ1-2; TRBD1 agrees at 9 bases. This CDR3 is 15 amino acids long. Per germline, CDR1 PRHDT and CDR2 FYEKMQ (reference sequence). Unmatched junction bases numbered 7, after V lost 3 bases and J lost 5 bases. CDR3 sequence: CASSFTGGRKYGYTF. The DNA for the CDR3 is TGTGCCAGCAGCTTTACAGGGGGCCGTAAATATGGCTACACCTTC.

This chain joins TRBV2 and TRBJ1-5; D uncertain. CDR3 length: 14 residues. V gave up 7 bases and J gave up 0 bases, with 10 bases separating them. Germline loops: CDR1 SNHLY, CDR2 FYNNEI. The CDR3 bases are TGTGCCAGCACCCGATCCTATAGCAATCAGCCCCAGCATTTT. This translates into CASTRSYSNQPQHF.

This sequence joins TRBV18 and TRBJ2-2; the match to TRBD1 covers 8 bases. The CDR3 has 16 residues. From germline, CDR1 is KGHSH and CDR2 LQKENI. J lost 5 bases, V lost 4 bases, and 9 bases had no gene match. CDR3 coding DNA: TGTGCCAGCTCACTACATGGACAGGGAGTAACCGGGGAGCTGTTTTTT. Translation: CASSLHGQGVTGELFF.

This clone was picked up one time. This rearrangement joins TRBV3-1 (or the pseudogene TRBV3-2) to TRBJ2-7, with 8 bases aligning to TRBD1. Germline CDR1 reads LGHDT; CDR2 reads YNNKEL (reference sequence). The V segment lost 4 bases and the J segment 7 bases; nucleotides outside the gene matches: 9. There are 14 residues in the CDR3. CDR3 nucleotide sequence: TGTGCCAGCAGCCGCCGCGACAGGGGATGGGAGCAGTACTTC. Residues: CASSRRDRGWEQYF.